This entry concerns a single T cell receptor (beta chain). Antigen unknown. The data stem from a study of human T cells and chemical hapten exposure. Specified time point: patch test 3, about 24 weeks after DPC sensitization. Regarding treatment: therapeutic diphenylcyclopropenone sensitization with weekly scalp DPC. The study, taken as a whole, reports: TCRs at high frequency, those above 1 in 1000, did not change with DPC sensitization.

There are 13 residues in the CDR3. The V and J ends lost 5 bases and 3 bases respectively, with 10 bases between them. Per germline, CDR1 SGHTA and CDR2 FQGNSA. Each CDR3 protein is one row after TCRdb ran MiXCR on the RACE reads. The sample lists about 110,000 distinct CDR3 sequences, less than 35% occurring once. The sequence was collected from a man aged 35 to 55 with alopecia areata. Some clones in this sample may be carry-over from other donors' samples. Sequenced material: whole blood, taken in connection with sensitization to the hapten diphenylcyclopropenone (DPC). This rearrangement joins TRBV7-2 to TRBJ2-5; D unclear. As DNA, the CDR3 is TGTGCCAGCAGCCTCTATACCGAAGAGACCCAGTACTTC. Protein: CASSLYTEETQYF.